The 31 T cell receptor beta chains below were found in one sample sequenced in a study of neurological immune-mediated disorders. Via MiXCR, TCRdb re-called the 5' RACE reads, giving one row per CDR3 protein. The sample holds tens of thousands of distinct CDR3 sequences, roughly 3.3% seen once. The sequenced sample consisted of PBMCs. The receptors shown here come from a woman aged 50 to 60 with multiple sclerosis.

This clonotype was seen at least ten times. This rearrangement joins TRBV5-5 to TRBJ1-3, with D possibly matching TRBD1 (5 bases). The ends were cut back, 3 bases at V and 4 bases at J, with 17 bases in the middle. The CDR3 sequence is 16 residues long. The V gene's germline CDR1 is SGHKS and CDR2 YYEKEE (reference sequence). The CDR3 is CASSYEAGGVGNTIYF. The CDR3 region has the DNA TGTGCCAGCAGCTATGAGGCGGGAGGGGTCGGAAACACCATATATTTT.

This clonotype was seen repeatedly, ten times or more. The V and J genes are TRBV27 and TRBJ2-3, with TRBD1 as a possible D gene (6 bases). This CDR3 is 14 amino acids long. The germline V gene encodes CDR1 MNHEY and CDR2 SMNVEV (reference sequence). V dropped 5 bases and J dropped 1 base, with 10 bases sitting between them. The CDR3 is CASSTGHGTDTQYF. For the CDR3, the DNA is TGTGCCAGCAGTACGGGACACGGCACAGATACGCAGTATTTT.

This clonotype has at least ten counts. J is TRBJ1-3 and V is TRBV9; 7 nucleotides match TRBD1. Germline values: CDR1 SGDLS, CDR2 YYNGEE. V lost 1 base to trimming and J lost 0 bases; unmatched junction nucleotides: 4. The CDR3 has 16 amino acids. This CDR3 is CASSVTGAYSGNTIYF. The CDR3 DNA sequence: TGTGCCAGCAGCGTAACAGGGGCCTACTCTGGAAACACCATATATTTT. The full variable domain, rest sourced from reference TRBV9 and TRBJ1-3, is DSGVTQTPKHLITATGQRVTLRCSPRSGDLSVYWYQQSLDQGLQFLIQYYNGEERAKGNILERFSAQQFPDLHSELNLSSLELGDSALYFCASSVTGAYSGNTIYFGEGSWLTVV.

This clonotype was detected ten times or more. CDR3 loop: CASSVVTEARGYTF. The DNA of the CDR3 is TGTGCCAGCAGCGTAGTCACAGAGGCTAGGGGCTACACCTTC. The V call is TRBV9, the J call TRBJ1-2, with D uncertain. This CDR3 contains 14 residues. CDR1 SGDLS and CDR2 YYNGEE come from the germline V gene. Between the trimmed V and J ends, which lost 0 bases and 8 bases, there was a span of 14 bases. Using reference TRBV9 and TRBJ1-2 for the parts outside the CDR3, the full variable domain is DSGVTQTPKHLITATGQRVTLRCSPRSGDLSVYWYQQSLDQGLQFLIQYYNGEERAKGNILERFSAQQFPDLHSELNLSSLELGDSALYFCASSVVTEARGYTFGSGTRLTVV.

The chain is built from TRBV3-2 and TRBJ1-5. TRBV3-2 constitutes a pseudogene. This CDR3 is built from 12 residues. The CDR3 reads CDSSNVKQPQHF. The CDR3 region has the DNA TGTGACAGCAGCAATGTGAAACAGCCCCAGCATTTT.

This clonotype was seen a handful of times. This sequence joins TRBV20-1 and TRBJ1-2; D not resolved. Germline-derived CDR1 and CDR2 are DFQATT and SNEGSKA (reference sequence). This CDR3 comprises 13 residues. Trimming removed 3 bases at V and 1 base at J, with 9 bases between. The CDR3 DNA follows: TGCAGTGCTAGGGAACAGAGTAACTATGGCTACACCTTC. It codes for CSAREQSNYGYTF.

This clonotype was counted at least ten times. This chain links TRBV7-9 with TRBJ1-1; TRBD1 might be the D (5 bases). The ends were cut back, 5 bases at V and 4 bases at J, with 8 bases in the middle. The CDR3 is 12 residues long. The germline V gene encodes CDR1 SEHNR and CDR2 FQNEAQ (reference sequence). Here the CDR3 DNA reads TGTGCCAGCAGCACCGGGGGCACTGAAGCTTTCTTT. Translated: CASSTGGTEAFF.

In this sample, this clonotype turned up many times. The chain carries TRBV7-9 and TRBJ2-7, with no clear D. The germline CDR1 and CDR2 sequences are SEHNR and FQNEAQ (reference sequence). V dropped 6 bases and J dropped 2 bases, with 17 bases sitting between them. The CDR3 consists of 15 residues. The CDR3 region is CASSPVPTTTYEQYF. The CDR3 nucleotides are TGTGCCAGCAGTCCCGTACCTACAACAACCTACGAGCAGTACTTC. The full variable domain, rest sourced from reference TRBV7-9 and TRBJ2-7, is DTGVSQNPRHKITKRGQNVTFRCDPISEHNRLYWYRQTLGQGPEFLTYFQNEAQLEKSRLLSDRFSAERPKGSFSTLEIQRTEQGDSAMYLCASSPVPTTTYEQYFGPGTRLTVT.

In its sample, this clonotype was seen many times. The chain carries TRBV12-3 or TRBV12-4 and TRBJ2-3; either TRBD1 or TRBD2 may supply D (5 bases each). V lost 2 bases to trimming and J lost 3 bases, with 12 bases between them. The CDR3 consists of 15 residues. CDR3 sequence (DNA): TGTGCCAGCAGTTTAAGAAGAGAGGGGACAGATACGCAGTATTTT. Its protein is CASSLRREGTDTQYF.

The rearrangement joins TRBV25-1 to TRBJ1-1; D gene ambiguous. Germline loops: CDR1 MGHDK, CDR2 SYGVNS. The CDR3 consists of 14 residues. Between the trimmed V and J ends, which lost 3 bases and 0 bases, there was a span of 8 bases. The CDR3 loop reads CASSDRKLNTEAFF. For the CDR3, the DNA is TGTGCCAGCAGTGACAGAAAACTGAACACTGAAGCTTTCTTT.

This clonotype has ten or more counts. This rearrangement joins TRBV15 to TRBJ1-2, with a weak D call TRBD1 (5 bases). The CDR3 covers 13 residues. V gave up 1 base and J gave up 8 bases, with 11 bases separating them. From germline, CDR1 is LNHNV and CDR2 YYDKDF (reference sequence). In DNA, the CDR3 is TGTGCCACCAGCAGAGCAGGGTACGGCGGCTACACCTTC. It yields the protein CATSRAGYGGYTF.

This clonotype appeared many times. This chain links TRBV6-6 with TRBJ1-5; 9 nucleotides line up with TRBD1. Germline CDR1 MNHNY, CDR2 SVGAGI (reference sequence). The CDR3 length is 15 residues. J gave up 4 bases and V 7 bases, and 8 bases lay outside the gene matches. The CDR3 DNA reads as TGTGCCAGCACCTCCGGGGGACAGGGTAATCAGCCCCAGCATTTT. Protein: CASTSGGQGNQPQHF.

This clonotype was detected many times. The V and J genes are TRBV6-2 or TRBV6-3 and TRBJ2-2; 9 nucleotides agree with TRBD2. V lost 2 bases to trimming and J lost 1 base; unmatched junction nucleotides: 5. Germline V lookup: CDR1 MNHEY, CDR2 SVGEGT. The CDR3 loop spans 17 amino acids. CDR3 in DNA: TGTGCCAGCAGTTACATCGGGACTAGCTGGAACACCGGGGAGCTGTTTTTT. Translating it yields CASSYIGTSWNTGELFF.

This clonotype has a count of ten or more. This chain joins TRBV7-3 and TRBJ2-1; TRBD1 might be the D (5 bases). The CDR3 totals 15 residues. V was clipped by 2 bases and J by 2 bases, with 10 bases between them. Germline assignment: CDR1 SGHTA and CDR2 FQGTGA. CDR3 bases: TGTGCCAGCAGCTTAGGGGCCTCTACCTACAATGAGCAGTTCTTC. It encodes CASSLGASTYNEQFF.

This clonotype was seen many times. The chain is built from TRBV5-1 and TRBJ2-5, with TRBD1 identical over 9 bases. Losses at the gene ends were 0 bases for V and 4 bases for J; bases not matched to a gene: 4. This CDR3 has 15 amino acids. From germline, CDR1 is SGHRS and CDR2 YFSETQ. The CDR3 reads CASSLAGQGPETQYF. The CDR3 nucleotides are TGCGCCAGCAGCTTGGCTGGACAGGGGCCAGAGACCCAGTACTTC.

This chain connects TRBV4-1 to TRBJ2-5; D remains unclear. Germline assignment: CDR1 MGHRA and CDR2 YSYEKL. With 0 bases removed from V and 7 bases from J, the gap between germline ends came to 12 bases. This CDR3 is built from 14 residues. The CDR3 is CASSQEVQIATQYF. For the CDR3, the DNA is TGCGCCAGCAGCCAAGAGGTCCAGATTGCGACCCAGTACTTC.

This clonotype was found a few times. The CDR3 bases are TGCGCCAGCAGCTTCCTAGCGGGGCAAGAGACCCAGTACTTC. It is translated as CASSFLAGQETQYF. The genes are TRBV5-1 and TRBJ2-5, with 9 bases fitting TRBD2. CDR3 length equals 14 residues. CDR1 and CDR2 (germline): SGHRS, YFSETQ. Losses at the gene ends were 2 bases for V and 2 bases for J; bases not matched to a gene: 1.

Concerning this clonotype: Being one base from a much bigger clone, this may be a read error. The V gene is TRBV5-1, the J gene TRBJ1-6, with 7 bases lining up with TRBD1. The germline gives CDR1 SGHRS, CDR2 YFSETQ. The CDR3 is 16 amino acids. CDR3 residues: CASSLSAGGHVSPLNF. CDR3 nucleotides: TGCGCCAGCAGCTTGAGCGCAGGGGGTCATGTTTCACCCCTCAACTTT.

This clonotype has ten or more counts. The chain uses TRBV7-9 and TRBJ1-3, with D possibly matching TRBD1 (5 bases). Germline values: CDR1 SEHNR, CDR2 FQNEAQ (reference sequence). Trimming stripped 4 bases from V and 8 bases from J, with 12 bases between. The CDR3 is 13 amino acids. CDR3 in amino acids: CASSSTQEHTIYF. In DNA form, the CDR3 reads TGTGCCAGCAGCTCAACACAGGAGCACACCATATATTTT.

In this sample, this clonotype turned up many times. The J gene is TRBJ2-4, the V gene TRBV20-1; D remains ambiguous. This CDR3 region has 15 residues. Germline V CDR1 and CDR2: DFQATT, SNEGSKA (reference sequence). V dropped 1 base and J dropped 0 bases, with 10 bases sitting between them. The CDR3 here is CSARAAELAKNIQYF. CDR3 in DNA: TGCAGTGCTAGAGCGGCGGAACTAGCCAAAAACATTCAGTACTTC.

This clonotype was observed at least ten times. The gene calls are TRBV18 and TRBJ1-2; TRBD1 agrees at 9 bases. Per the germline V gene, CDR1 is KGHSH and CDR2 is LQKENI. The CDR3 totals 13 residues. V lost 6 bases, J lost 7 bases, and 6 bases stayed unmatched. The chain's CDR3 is CASSPGQGVGYTF. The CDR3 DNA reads TGTGCCAGCTCGCCGGGACAGGGAGTTGGCTACACCTTC.

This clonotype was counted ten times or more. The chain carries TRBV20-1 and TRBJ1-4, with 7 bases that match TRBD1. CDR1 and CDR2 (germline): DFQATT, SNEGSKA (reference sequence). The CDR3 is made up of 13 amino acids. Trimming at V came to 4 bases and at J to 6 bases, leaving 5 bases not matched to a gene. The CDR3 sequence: CSATDRIYEKLFF. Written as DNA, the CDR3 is TGCAGTGCTACGGACAGGATATATGAAAAACTGTTTTTT.

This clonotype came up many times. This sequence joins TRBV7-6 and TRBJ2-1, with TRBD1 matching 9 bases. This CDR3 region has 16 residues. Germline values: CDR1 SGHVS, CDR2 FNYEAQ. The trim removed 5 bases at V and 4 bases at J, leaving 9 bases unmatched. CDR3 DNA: TGTGCCAGCAGCCTTACCGGGACAGGGACTTACAATGAGCAGTTCTTC. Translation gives CASSLTGTGTYNEQFF.

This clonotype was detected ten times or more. CDR3 amino acids: CASTQLARSDTQYF. DNA of the CDR3: TGCGCCAGCACCCAACTAGCGCGTTCGGATACGCAGTATTTT. The chain carries TRBV5-1 and TRBJ2-3; TRBD2 matches 7 bases. Germline CDR1 SGHRS, CDR2 YFSETQ. Germline trimming cut 6 bases from V and 6 bases from J; bases unmatched to any gene: 10. There are 14 residues in the CDR3.

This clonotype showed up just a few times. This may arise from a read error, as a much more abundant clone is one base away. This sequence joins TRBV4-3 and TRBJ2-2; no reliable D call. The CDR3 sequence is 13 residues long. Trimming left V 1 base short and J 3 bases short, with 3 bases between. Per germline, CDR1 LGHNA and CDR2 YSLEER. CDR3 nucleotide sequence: TGCGCCAGCAGCCAAGTCCACACCGGGGAGCTGTTTTTT. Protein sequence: CASSQVHTGELFF.

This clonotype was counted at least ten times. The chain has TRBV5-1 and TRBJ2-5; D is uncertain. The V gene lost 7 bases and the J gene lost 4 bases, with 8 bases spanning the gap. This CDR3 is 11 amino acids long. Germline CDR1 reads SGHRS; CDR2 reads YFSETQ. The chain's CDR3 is CASHRGETQYF. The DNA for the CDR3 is TGCGCCAGCCACAGAGGAGAGACCCAGTACTTC.

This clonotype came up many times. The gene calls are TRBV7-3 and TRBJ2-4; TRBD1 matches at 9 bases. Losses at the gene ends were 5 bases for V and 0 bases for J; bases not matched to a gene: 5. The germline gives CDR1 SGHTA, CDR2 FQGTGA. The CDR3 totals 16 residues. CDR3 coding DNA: TGTGCCAGCAGCGGAGGACAGGGGCTAGCCAAAAACATTCAGTACTTC. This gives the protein CASSGGQGLAKNIQYF.

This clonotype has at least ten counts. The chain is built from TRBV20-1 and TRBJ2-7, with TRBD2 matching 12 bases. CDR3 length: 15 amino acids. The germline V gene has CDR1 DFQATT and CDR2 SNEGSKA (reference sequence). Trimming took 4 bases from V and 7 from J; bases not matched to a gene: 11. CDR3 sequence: CSATKPGLAGEEQYF. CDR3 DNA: TGCAGTGCTACAAAACCGGGACTAGCGGGCGAAGAGCAGTACTTC.

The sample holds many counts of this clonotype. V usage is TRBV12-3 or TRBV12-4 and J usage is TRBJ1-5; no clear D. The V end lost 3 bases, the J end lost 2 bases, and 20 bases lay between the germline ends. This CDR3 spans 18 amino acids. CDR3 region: CASSFIGRSQGGNQPQHF. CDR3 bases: TGTGCCAGCAGTTTTATCGGCAGGAGTCAAGGAGGCAATCAGCCCCAGCATTTT.

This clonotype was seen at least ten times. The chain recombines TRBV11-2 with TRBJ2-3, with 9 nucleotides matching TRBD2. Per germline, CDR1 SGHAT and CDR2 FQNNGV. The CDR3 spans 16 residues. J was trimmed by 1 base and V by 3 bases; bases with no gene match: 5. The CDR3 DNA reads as TGTGCCAGCAGCTTGCGGGGGGGCCTTGGCACAGATACGCAGTATTTT. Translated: CASSLRGGLGTDTQYF.

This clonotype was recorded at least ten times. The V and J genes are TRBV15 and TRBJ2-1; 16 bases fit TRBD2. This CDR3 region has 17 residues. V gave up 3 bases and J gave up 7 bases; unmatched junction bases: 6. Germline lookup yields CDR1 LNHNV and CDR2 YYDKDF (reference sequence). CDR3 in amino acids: CATSRTGLAGGTNEQFF. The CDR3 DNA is TGTGCCACCAGCAGGACGGGACTAGCGGGGGGGACGAATGAGCAGTTCTTC.